This TCR beta chain appears in the sequencing data of a study of shared clonotypes between healthy human individuals. Study summary: The donor group consisted of two women and three men, aged 18 to 49.

Tens of millions of PBMCs supplied genomic DNA for unsorted samples. DNA input for the unsorted PBMC replicate PCRs was about 280 ng, approximately 30,000 T cell genomes. The method was immunoSEQ multiplex PCR; TCRdb's version includes in-frame clones alone and lacks a portion of them. The profile shows 450,000 to 650,000 clones, just over 75% of them singletons. V dropped 5 bases and J dropped 11 bases, with 12 bases sitting between them. This CDR3 contains 11 residues. The germline CDR1 and CDR2 sequences are SEHNR and FQNEAQ (reference sequence). Input material: PBMCs. The chain is built from TRBV7-9 and TRBJ1-1; unclear D gene. The receptor comes from a woman in her forties in good health. Some clones in this sample may be carry-over from other donors' samples. The CDR3 bases are TGTGCCAGCAGCCGGGCAAGGGTGGCTTTCTTT. This codes for CASSRARVAFF.